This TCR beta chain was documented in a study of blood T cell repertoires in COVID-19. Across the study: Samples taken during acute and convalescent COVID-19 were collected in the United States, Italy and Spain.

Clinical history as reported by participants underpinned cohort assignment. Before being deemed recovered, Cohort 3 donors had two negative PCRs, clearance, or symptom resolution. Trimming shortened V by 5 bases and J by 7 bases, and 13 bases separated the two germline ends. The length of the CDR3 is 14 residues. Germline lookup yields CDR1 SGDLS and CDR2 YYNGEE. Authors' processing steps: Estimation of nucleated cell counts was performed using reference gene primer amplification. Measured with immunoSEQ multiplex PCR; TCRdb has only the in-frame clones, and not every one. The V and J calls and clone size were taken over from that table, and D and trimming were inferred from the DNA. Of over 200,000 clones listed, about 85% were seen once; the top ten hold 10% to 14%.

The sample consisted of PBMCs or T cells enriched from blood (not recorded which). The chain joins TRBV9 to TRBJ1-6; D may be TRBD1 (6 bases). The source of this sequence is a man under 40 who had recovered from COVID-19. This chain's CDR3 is CASRAPGANSPLHF. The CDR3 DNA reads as TGTGCCAGCAGGGCCCCAGGGGCCAATTCACCCCTCCACTTT. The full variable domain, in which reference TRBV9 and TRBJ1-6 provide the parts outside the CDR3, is DSGVTQTPKHLITATGQRVTLRCSPRSGDLSVYWYQQSLDQGLQFLIQYYNGEERAKGNILERFSAQQFPDLHSELNLSSLELGDSALYFCASRAPGANSPLHFGNGTRLTVT.